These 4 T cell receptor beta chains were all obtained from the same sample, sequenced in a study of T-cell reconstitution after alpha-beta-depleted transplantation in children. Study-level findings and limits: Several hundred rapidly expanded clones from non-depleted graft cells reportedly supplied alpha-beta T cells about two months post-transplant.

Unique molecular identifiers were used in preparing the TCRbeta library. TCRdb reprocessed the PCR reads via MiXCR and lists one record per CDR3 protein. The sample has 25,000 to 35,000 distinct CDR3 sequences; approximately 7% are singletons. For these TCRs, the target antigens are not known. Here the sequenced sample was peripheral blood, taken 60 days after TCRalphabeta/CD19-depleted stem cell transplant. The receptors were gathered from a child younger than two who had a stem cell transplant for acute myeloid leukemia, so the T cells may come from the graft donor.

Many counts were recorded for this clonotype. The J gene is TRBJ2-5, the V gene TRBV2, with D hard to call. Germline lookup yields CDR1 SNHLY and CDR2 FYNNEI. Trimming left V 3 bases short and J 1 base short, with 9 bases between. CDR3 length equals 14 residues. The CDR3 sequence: CASSDPSTQETQYF. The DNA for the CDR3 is TGTGCCAGCAGTGATCCCAGCACCCAAGAGACCCAGTACTTC.

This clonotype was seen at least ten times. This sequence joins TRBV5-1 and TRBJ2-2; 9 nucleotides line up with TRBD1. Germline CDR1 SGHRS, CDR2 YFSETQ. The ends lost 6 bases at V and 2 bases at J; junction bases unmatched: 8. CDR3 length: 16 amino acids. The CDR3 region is CASTFGDRVNTGELFF. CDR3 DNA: TGCGCCAGCACCTTTGGGGACAGGGTCAACACCGGGGAGCTGTTTTTT. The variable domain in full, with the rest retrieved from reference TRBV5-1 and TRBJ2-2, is KAGVTQTPRYLIKTRGQQVTLSCSPISGHRSVSWYQQTPGQGLQFLFEYFSETQRNKGNFPGRFSGRQFSNSRSEMNVSTLELGDSALYLCASTFGDRVNTGELFFGEGSRLTVL.

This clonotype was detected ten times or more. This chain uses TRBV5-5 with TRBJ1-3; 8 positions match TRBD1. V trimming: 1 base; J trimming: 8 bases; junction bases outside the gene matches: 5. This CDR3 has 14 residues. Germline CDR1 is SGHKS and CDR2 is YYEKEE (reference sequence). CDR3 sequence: CASSLQGAGDTIYF. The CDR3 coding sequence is TGTGCCAGCAGCTTGCAGGGGGCGGGAGACACCATATATTTT.

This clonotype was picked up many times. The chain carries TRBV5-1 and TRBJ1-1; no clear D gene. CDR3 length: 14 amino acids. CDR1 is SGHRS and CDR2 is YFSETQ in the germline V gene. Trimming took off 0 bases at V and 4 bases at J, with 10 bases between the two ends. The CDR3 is CASSLEPRGTEAFF. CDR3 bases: TGCGCCAGCAGCTTGGAACCGCGGGGCACTGAAGCTTTCTTT.